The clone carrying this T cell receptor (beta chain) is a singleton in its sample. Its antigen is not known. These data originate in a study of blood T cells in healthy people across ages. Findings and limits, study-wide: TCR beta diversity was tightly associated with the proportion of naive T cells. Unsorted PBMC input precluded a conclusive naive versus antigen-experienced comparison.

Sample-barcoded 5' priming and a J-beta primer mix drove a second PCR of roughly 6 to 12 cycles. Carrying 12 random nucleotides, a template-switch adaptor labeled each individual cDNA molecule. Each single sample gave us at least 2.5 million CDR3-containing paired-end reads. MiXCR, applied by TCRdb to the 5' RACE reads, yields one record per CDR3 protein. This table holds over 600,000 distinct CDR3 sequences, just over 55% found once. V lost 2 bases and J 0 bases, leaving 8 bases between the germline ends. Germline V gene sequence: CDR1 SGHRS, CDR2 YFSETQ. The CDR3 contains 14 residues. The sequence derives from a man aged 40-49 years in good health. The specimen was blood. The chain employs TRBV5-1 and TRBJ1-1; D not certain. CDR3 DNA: TGCGCCAGCAGCTTAAACGGCATGAACACTGAAGCTTTCTTT. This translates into CASSLNGMNTEAFF.